This is a list of T cell receptor beta chains from one sample in a study of blood T cell repertoires in COVID-19. Generated by immunoSEQ multiplex PCR, the TCRdb table keeps only in-frame clones and is missing some. The table shows 130,000 or so clones, with around 77% occurring only once. Sequencing used peripheral blood. Every receptor here comes from a human donor in a cohort sampled during active COVID-19. Each CDR3 is given without its conserved first and last residue. Clone size appears in some rows only: once, few, many, or a class for an expanded clone.

clone_size: -; v_call: TRBV4-1; j_call: TRBJ2-7; cdr3_aa: ASSPPGQGANEQY
clone_size: -; v_call: TRBV10-3; j_call: TRBJ2-7; cdr3_aa: ALGLAGEQY
clone_size: medium-sized; v_call: TRBV7-9; j_call: TRBJ1-1; cdr3_aa: ASSLDASGAEAF
clone_size: few; v_call: TRBV7-9; j_call: TRBJ2-7; cdr3_aa: ASSPWDKPVQY
clone_size: -; v_call: TRBV7-9; j_call: TRBJ2-7; cdr3_aa: ASPGGAGADEQY
clone_size: -; v_call: TRBV7-9; j_call: TRBJ2-4; cdr3_aa: ASRPGQGFNIQY
clone_size: -; v_call: TRBV27; j_call: TRBJ2-7; cdr3_aa: ASSPGLGSSYEQY
clone_size: few; v_call: TRBV30; j_call: TRBJ1-1; cdr3_aa: AWSRDSTEAF
clone_size: -; v_call: TRBV6-1; j_call: TRBJ1-2; cdr3_aa: ASSETGTDYGYT
clone_size: -; v_call: TRBV5-5; j_call: TRBJ1-4; cdr3_aa: ASSRRDSLGYEKLF
clone_size: -; v_call: TRBV11-2; j_call: TRBJ2-1; cdr3_aa: ASSSDRGNEQF
clone_size: -; v_call: TRBV19; j_call: TRBJ2-3; cdr3_aa: ASSSGVGTDTQY
clone_size: -; v_call: TRBV13; j_call: TRBJ2-7; cdr3_aa: ASSFTSGGSYEQY